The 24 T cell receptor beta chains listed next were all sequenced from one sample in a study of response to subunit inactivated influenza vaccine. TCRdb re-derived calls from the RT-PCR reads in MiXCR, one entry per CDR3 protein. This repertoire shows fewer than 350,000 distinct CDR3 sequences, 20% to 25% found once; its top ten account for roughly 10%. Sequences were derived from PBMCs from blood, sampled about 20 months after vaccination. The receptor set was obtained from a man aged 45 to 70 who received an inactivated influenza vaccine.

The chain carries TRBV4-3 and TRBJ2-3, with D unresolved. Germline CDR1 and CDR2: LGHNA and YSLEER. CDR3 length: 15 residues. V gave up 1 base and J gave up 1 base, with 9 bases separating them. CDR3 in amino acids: CASSQGQDRTDTQYF. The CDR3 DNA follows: TGCGCCAGCAGCCAAGGGCAGGATCGCACAGATACGCAGTATTTT.

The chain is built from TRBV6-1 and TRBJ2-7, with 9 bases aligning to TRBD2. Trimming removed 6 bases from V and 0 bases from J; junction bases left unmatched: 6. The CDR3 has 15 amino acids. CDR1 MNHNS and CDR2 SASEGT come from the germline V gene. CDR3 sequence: CASSPAGGSSYEQYF. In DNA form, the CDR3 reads TGTGCCAGCAGCCCCGCGGGGGGGAGCTCCTACGAGCAGTACTTC.

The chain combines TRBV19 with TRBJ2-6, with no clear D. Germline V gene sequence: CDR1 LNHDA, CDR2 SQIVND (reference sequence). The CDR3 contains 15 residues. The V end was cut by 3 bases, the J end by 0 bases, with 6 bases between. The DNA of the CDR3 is TGTGCCAGTAGTATGGTCCCCTCTGGGGCCAACGTCCTGACTTTC. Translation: CASSMVPSGANVLTF. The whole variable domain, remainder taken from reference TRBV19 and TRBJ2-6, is DGGITQSPKYLFRKEGQNVTLSCEQNLNHDAMYWYRQDPGQGLRLIYYSQIVNDFQKGDIAEGYSVSREKKESFPLTVTSAQKNPTAFYLCASSMVPSGANVLTFGAGSRLTVL.

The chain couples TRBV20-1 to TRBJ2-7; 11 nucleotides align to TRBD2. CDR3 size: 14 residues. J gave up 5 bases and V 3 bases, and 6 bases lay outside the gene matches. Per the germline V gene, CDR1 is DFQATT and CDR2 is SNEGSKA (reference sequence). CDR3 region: CSASGLAGRDEQYF. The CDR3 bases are TGCAGTGCTAGCGGACTAGCGGGCCGGGACGAGCAGTACTTC.

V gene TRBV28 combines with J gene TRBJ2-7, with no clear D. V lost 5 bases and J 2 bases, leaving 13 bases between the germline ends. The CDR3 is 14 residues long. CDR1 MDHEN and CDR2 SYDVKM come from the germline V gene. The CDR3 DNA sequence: TGTGCCAGCAGTACTGACGGACGGGCCTACGAGCAGTACTTC. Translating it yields CASSTDGRAYEQYF.

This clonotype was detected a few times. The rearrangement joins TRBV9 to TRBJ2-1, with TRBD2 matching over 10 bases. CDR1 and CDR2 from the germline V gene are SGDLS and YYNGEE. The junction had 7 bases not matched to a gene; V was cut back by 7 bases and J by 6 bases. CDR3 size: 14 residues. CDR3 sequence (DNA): TGTGCCAGCGACTTAGCGGGAGGATTCAATGAGCAGTTCTTC. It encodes CASDLAGGFNEQFF.

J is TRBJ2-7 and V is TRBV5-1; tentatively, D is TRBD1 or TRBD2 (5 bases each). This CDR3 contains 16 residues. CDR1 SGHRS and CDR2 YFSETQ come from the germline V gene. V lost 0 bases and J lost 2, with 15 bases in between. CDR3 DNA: TGCGCCAGCAGCTTGGCCGCAGGGTGGGACCCCTACGAGCAGTACTTC. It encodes CASSLAAGWDPYEQYF. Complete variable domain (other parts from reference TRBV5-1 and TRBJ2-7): KAGVTQTPRYLIKTRGQQVTLSCSPISGHRSVSWYQQTPGQGLQFLFEYFSETQRNKGNFPGRFSGRQFSNSRSEMNVSTLELGDSALYLCASSLAAGWDPYEQYFGPGTRLTVT.

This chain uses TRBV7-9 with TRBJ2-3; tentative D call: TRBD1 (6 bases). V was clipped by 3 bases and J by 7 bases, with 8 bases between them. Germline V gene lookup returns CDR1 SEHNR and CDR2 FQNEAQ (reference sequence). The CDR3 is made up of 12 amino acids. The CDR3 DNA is TGTGCCAGCAGCTTTACAGGGTATACGCAGTATTTT. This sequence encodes CASSFTGYTQYF.

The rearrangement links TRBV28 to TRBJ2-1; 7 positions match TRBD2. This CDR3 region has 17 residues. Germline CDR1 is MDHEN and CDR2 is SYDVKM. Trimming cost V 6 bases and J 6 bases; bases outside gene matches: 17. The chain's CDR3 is CASSLWGGGPSRNEQFF. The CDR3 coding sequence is TGTGCCAGCAGCCTTTGGGGGGGTGGACCCTCGCGCAATGAGCAGTTCTTC. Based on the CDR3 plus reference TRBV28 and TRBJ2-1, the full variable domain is DVKVTQSSRYLVKRTGEKVFLECVQDMDHENMFWYRQDPGLGLRLIYFSYDVKMKEKGDIPEGYSVSREKKERFSLILESASTNQTSMYLCASSLWGGGPSRNEQFFGPGTRLTVL.

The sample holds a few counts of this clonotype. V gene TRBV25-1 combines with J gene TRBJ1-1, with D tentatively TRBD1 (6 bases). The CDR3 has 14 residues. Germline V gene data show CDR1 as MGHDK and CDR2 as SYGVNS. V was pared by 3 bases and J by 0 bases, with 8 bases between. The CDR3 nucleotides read TGTGCCAGCAGTGAGGGGGCCGTGAACACTGAAGCTTTCTTT. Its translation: CASSEGAVNTEAFF.

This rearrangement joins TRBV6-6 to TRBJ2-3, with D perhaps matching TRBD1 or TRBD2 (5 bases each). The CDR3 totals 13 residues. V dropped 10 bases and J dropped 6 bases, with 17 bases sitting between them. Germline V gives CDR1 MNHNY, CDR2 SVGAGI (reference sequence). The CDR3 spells CATWDARRDTQYF. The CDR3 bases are TGTGCCACCTGGGACGCCCGGAGGGATACGCAGTATTTT.

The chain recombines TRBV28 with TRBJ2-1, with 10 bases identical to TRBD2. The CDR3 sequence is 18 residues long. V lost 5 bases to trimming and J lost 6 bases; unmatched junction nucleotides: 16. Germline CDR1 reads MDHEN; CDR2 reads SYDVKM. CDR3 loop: CASSTTTKRGGLFNEQFF. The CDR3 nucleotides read TGTGCCAGCAGTACAACCACCAAGCGGGGGGGCCTTTTCAATGAGCAGTTCTTC.

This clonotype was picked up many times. As DNA, the CDR3 is TGTGCCAGCAGCTTAGAGGGCTATGGCTACACCTTC. It is translated as CASSLEGYGYTF. This chain joins TRBV7-9 and TRBJ1-2, with D unclear. The CDR3 is made up of 12 amino acids. V lost 1 base to trimming and J lost 4 bases, with 4 bases between them. Germline CDR1 and CDR2: SEHNR and FQNEAQ (reference sequence).

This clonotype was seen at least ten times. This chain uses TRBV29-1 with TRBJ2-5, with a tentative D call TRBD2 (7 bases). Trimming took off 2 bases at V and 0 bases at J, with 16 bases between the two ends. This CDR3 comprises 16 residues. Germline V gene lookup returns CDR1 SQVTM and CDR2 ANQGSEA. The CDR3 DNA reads TGCAGCGTTGAATGGGTGCGGGGGCCACACCAAGAGACCCAGTACTTC. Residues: CSVEWVRGPHQETQYF.

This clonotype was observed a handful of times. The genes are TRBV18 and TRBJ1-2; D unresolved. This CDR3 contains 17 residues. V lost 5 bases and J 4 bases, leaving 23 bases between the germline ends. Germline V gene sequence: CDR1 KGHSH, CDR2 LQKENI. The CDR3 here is CASSTNFQAAVLYGYTF. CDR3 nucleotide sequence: TGTGCCAGCTCAACCAACTTTCAGGCCGCGGTACTCTATGGCTACACCTTC.

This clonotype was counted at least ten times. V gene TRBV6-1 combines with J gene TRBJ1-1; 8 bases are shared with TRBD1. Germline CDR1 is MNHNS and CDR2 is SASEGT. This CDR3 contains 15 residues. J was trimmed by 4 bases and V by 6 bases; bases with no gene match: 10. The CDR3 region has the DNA TGTGCCAGCAGAACCGGATCAGGGGGCCGCACTGAAGCTTTCTTT. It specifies CASRTGSGGRTEAFF.

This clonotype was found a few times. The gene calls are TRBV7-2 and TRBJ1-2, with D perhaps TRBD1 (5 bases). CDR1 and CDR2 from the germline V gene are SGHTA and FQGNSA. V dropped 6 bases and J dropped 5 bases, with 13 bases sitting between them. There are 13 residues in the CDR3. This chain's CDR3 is CASRRDREYGYTF. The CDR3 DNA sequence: TGTGCCAGCAGGCGGGACCGAGAATATGGCTACACCTTC. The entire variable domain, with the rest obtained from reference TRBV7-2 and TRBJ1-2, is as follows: GAGVSQSPSNKVTEKGKDVELRCDPISGHTALYWYRQSLGQGLEFLIYFQGNSAPDKSGLPSDRFSAERTGGSVSTLTIQRTQQEDSAVYLCASRRDREYGYTFGSGTRLTVV.

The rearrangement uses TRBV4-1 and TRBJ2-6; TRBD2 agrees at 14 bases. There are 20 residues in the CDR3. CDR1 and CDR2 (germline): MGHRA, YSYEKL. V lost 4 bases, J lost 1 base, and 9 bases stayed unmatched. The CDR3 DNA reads TGCGCCAGCAGCCCGGGACTAGCGGGGGCACTTCCATCTGGGGCCAACGTCCTGACTTTC. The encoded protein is CASSPGLAGALPSGANVLTF.

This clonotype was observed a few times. The CDR3 loop reads CASSPGLYTTDTQYF. CDR3 sequence (DNA): TGTGCCAGCAGCCCGGGACTTTACACCACAGATACGCAGTATTTT. The chain couples TRBV7-6 to TRBJ2-3; TRBD2 might be the D (6 bases). Trimming removed 5 bases from V and 2 bases from J, with 14 bases in between. The CDR3 consists of 15 residues. Germline CDR1 reads SGHVS; CDR2 reads FNYEAQ.

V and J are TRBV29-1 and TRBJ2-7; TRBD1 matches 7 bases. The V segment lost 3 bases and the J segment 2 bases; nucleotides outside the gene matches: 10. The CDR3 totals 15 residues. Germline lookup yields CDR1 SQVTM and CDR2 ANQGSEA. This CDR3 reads CSVEGTWTGTYEQYF. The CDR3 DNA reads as TGCAGCGTTGAGGGTACATGGACAGGAACCTACGAGCAGTACTTC.

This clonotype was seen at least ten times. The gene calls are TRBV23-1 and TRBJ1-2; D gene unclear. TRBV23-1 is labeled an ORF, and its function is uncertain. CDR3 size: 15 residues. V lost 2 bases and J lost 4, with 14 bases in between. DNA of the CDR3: TGCGCCAGCAGTCAACCTTCTTCCGAGGGCTATGGCTACACCTTC. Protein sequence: CASSQPSSEGYGYTF.

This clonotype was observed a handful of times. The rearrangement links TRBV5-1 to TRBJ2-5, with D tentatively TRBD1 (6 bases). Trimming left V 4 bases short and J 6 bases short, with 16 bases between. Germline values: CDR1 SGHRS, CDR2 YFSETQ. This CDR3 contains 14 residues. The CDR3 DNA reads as TGCGCCAGCAGCGGAAATACGGGACAACAGACCCAGTACTTC. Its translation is CASSGNTGQQTQYF.

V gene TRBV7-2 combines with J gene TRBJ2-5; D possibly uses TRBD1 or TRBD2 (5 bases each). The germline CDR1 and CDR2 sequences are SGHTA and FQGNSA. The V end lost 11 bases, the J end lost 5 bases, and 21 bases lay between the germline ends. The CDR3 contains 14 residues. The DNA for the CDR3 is TGTGCCTCTGGATCCGGGGCGCTTCCGGAGACCCAGTACTTC. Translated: CASGSGALPETQYF.

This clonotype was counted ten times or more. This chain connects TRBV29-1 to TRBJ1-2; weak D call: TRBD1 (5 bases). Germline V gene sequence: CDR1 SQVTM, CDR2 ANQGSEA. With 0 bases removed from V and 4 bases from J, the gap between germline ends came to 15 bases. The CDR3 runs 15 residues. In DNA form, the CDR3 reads TGCAGCGTTGAAGATCCGGGGGGTCAGGGCTATGGCTACACCTTC. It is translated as CSVEDPGGQGYGYTF.